The clone carrying this T cell receptor (beta chain) was seen only a few times. Its antigen is not known. 5'RACE with constant-segment primers built TCRalpha and TCRbeta cDNA libraries with UMIs. TCRdb independently ran MiXCR on the 5' RACE reads; one entry per CDR3 protein. The table has around 310,000 distinct CDR3 sequences, under 25% seen once. The entry originates in a study of T-cell memory formation after mild COVID-19. The wider study: Largely, the TCR clusters proved donor specific.

CDR1 SGDLS and CDR2 YYNGEE come from the germline V gene. This CDR3 is 15 amino acids long. Trimming stripped 2 bases from V and 6 bases from J, with 12 bases between. Broader study findings: Mainly CM and EM harbored the contracting CD4+ clones; mainly EMRA harbored the CD8+ ones.

The rearrangement joins TRBV9 to TRBJ1-6, with D possibly being TRBD1 (5 bases). The sample comprised PBMCs or a T cell subset sorted from them (not recorded which). The sequence came from a man younger than 35 who had mild COVID-19 (a few samples of this study predate the infection). Cell type and time point are not known. In DNA form, the CDR3 reads TGTGCCAGCAGCGTCGGGGCCTTTCTTAATTCACCCCTCCACTTT. Its translation: CASSVGAFLNSPLHF.